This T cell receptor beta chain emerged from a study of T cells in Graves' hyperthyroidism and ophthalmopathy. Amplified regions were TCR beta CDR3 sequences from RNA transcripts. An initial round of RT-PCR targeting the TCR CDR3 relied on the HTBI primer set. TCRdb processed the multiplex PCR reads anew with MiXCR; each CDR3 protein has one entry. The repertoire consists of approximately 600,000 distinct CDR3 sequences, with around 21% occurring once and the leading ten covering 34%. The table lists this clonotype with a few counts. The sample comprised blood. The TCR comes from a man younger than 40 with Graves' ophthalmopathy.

CDR3 in DNA: TGCGCCAGCAGGACATCAGGGTCGGAGACCCAGTACTTC. Translating gives CASRTSGSETQYF. The gene calls are TRBV5-1 and TRBJ2-5; TRBD1 might be the D (5 bases). Germline V gene data show CDR1 as SGHRS and CDR2 as YFSETQ. The CDR3 spans 13 residues. The V end was cut by 5 bases, the J end by 5 bases, with 13 bases between.